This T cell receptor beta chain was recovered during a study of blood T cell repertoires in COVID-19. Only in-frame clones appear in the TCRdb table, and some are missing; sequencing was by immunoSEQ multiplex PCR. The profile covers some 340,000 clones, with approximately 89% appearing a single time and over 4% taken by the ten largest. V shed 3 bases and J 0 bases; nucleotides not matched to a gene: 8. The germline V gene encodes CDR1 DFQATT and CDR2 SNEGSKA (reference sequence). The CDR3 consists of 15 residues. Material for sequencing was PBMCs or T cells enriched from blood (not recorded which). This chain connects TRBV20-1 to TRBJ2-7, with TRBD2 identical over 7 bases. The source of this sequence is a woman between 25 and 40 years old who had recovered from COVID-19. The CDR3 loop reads CSASTLAAPSYEQYF. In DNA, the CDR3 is TGCAGTGCTAGTACTCTAGCGGCACCCTCCTACGAGCAGTACTTC.